This TCR beta chain originates from a study of T-cell memory formation after mild COVID-19. Overall study: Across donors, TCR clusters were largely donor specific. Study-level points and caveats: Pre-infection memory showed some responding clones, and this suggested that cross-reactive memory joined.

With respect to this clonotype: No antigen is known for it.

The V segment lost 5 bases and the J segment 5 bases; nucleotides outside the gene matches: 12. The CDR3 has 17 amino acids. From germline, CDR1 is SGHTA and CDR2 FQGTGA. Each CDR3 protein gets one entry after TCRdb re-called the 5' RACE reads with MiXCR. The sample records hundreds of thousands of distinct CDR3 sequences, roughly 23% being singletons. The source is an adult woman who had mild COVID-19 (a few samples of this study predate the infection). Cell type and time point are not known. The chain combines TRBV7-3 with TRBJ2-5, with 12 nucleotides matching TRBD2. The specimen was PBMCs or a T cell subset sorted from them (not recorded which). Written as DNA, the CDR3 is TGTGCCAGCAGCCCACGCCCTAGCGGGGGGGCTTTGGAGACCCAGTACTTC. This sequence encodes CASSPRPSGGALETQYF. Variable domain in full (rest from reference TRBV7-3 and TRBJ2-5): GAGVSQTPSNKVTEKGKYVELRCDPISGHTALYWYRQSLGQGPEFLIYFQGTGAADDSGLPNDRFFAVRPEGSVSTLKIQRTERGDSAVYLCASSPRPSGGALETQYFGPGTRLLVL.